This T cell receptor (beta chain) was sequenced for a study of CD8 T cells in ankylosing spondylitis. Study-wide points: Seemingly characteristic of ankylosing spondylitis blood was a TCR beta motif consisting of roughly 8 highly homologous variants.

After removal of 7 bases from V and 3 bases from J, the junction contained 6 bases not matched to a gene. The CDR3 is 14 amino acids. Germline CDR1 is MNHNS and CDR2 is SASEGT. In the case of this clonotype: The antigen is unknown.

It was by quantitative 5'-RACE with molecular barcodes that TCR beta libraries were made. A single record per CDR3 protein comes from TCRdb applying MiXCR to the 5' RACE reads. This table has 100,000 to 150,000 distinct CDR3 sequences, about an eighth appearing once. This sequence was found in a female donor with ankylosing spondylitis or in good health (not recorded which). The chain recombines TRBV6-1 with TRBJ2-7, with TRBD1 identical over 10 bases. The sequenced material came from blood, either unsorted or a sorted T cell fraction (not recorded which). The CDR3 loop reads CASTLTGGVYEQYF. In DNA form, the CDR3 reads TGTGCCAGCACTCTGACAGGGGGCGTCTACGAGCAGTACTTC.